The 12 T cell receptor beta chains listed next were all sequenced from one sample in a study of cytotoxic CD8 clonotypes in ibrutinib-treated CLL. Assay used: immunoSEQ multiplex PCR; TCRdb lists only in-frame clones, some missing. This sample has 160,000 or so clones; more than 65% occur once, and the top ten carry over 2%. The sample consisted of PBMCs, taken after 12 months of ibrutinib treatment. The receptors derive from a human donor with chronic lymphocytic leukemia.

In its sample, this clone was seen once. The CDR3 spells CASSLQGTPYGYTF. CDR3 DNA: TGTGCCAGCAGCTTGCAGGGGACTCCCTATGGCTACACCTTC. V gene TRBV5-4 combines with J gene TRBJ1-2, with D possibly TRBD1 on 6 matching bases. From germline, CDR1 is SGHNT and CDR2 YYREEE (reference sequence). V gave up 1 base and J gave up 4 bases, with 11 bases separating them. The CDR3 has 14 amino acids.

V gene TRBV20-1 combines with J gene TRBJ1-2; no clear D. The length of the CDR3 is 11 residues. Per the germline V gene, CDR1 is DFQATT and CDR2 is SNEGSKA (reference sequence). V was clipped by 4 bases and J by 8 bases, with 11 bases between them. CDR3 in amino acids: CSAIAGGGYTF. The CDR3 nucleotides read TGCAGTGCTATTGCGGGTGGAGGCTACACCTTC.

This clone came up a few times. The rearrangement links TRBV5-1 to TRBJ2-1; D is perhaps TRBD1 or TRBD2 (5 bases each). V gave up 2 bases and J gave up 9 bases, with 12 bases separating them. Germline CDR1 reads SGHRS; CDR2 reads YFSETQ. The CDR3 contains 13 residues. The CDR3 coding sequence is TGCGCCAGCAGCTTACAGGAGAGCGGTGAGCAGTTCTTC. Translated, it gives CASSLQESGEQFF.

This rearrangement joins TRBV28 to TRBJ2-5; unclear D gene. Per germline, CDR1 MDHEN and CDR2 SYDVKM. The CDR3 extends over 14 amino acids. V gave up 3 bases and J gave up 4 bases, with 12 bases separating them. Here the CDR3 reads CASSFPGWRETQYF. CDR3 coding DNA: TGTGCCAGCAGTTTTCCCGGGTGGCGAGAGACCCAGTACTTC.

Here the CDR3 reads CASSDRKNTEAFF. CDR3 DNA: TGTGCCAGCTCGGACAGGAAGAACACTGAAGCTTTCTTT. The chain combines TRBV19 with TRBJ1-1; 7 bases agree with TRBD1. Trimming removed 9 bases from V and 1 base from J; junction bases left unmatched: 5. This CDR3 contains 13 residues. Germline loops: CDR1 LNHDA, CDR2 SQIVND (reference sequence).

The chain recombines TRBV5-5 with TRBJ1-3; D possibly corresponds to TRBD1 (5 bases). Germline loops: CDR1 SGHKS, CDR2 YYEKEE (reference sequence). This CDR3 is 15 amino acids long. Trimming took 2 bases from V and 0 from J, leaving 9 bases between them. The DNA of the CDR3 is TGTGCCAGCAGCTTACATGACAGCTCTGGAAACACCATATATTTT. This encodes CASSLHDSSGNTIYF.

This rearrangement joins TRBV28 to TRBJ2-2; TRBD2 agrees at 10 bases. This CDR3 has 14 amino acids. V lost 10 bases to trimming and J lost 4 bases; unmatched junction nucleotides: 6. Germline loops: CDR1 MDHEN, CDR2 SYDVKM. The CDR3 nucleotides read TGTGCCACCGGGACTAGCGACGTCACCGGGGAGCTGTTTTTT. This sequence encodes CATGTSDVTGELFF.

The table lists this clone with a few counts. This rearrangement joins TRBV5-5 to TRBJ1-6; the match to TRBD1 covers 7 bases. Germline V gene data show CDR1 as SGHKS and CDR2 as YYEKEE (reference sequence). This CDR3 contains 18 residues. J lost 0 bases, V lost 0 bases, and 6 bases had no gene match. As DNA, the CDR3 is TGTGCCAGCAGCTTGGAATTGGACAGGAGCTCCTATAATTCACCCCTCCACTTT. This encodes CASSLELDRSSYNSPLHF.

The chain has TRBV7-3 and TRBJ2-1; TRBD2 agrees at 14 bases. CDR1 and CDR2 from the germline V gene are SGHTA and FQGTGA. Trimming at V came to 5 bases and at J to 5 bases, leaving 5 bases not matched to a gene. CDR3 length: 16 amino acids. The CDR3 bases are TGTGCCAGCAGCCCTAGGACTAGCGGGGGGCACAATGAGCAGTTCTTC. Translated: CASSPRTSGGHNEQFF.

V is TRBV19 and J is TRBJ1-3; D call uncertain. This CDR3 contains 14 residues. Germline CDR1 reads LNHDA; CDR2 reads SQIVND (reference sequence). The V end lost 7 bases, the J end lost 0 bases, and 10 bases lay between the germline ends. DNA for the CDR3: TGTGCCAGTAAACTGATCGGCTCTGGAAACACCATATATTTT. Its protein is CASKLIGSGNTIYF.

The chain couples TRBV19 to TRBJ1-5; D might be TRBD1 (5 bases). There are 14 residues in the CDR3. Germline assignment: CDR1 LNHDA and CDR2 SQIVND (reference sequence). Trimming removed 9 bases at V and 3 bases at J, with 15 bases between. The chain's CDR3 is CASNSRGDNQPQHF. The CDR3 region has the DNA TGTGCCAGCAATTCCCGGGGGGACAATCAGCCCCAGCATTTT. Together with reference TRBV19 and TRBJ1-5, the CDR3 gives the full variable domain: DGGITQSPKYLFRKEGQNVTLSCEQNLNHDAMYWYRQDPGQGLRLIYYSQIVNDFQKGDIAEGYSVSREKKESFPLTVTSAQKNPTAFYLCASNSRGDNQPQHFGDGTRLSIL.

This chain uses TRBV29-1 with TRBJ2-7, with 8 bases aligning to TRBD2. The CDR3 has 12 residues. After removal of 1 base from V and 11 bases from J, the junction contained 7 bases not matched to a gene. Germline CDR1 is SQVTM and CDR2 is ANQGSEA. The CDR3: CSVEGVAGGKYF. CDR3 bases: TGCAGCGTTGAAGGGGTGGCGGGGGGAAAGTACTTC.